The rows below give T cell receptor beta chains drawn from one sample of a study of T cell responses to AZD1222 COVID-19 vaccine. Sequenced by immunoSEQ multiplex PCR; TCRdb stores in-frame clones only, minus some. This table has over 100,000 clones, 85% to 95% appearing once. The starting material was peripheral blood, obtained on day 0 of AZD1222 vaccination. The receptor source for this set is an adult in good health. CDR3s include the opening cysteine and the closing phenylalanine or tryptophan. A D gene is named only where the DNA matches it firmly. Part of the rows lack a size; the others show once, few, many or a class for expanded clones.

j_gene | d_gene | abundance | len | v_gene | CDR3nt | CDR3aa
TRBJ1-2 | NA | once | 13 | TRBV7-3 | TGTGCCAGCAGTTTCGACGGGCGCTATGGCTACACCTTC | CASSFDGRYGYTF
TRBJ1-4 | TRBD1 | few | 17 | TRBV30 | TGTGCCTGGAGTGGACAGGGGGCATTGTCTACTAATGAAAAACTGTTTTTT | CAWSGQGALSTNEKLFF
TRBJ2-1 | TRBD2 | NA | 16 | TRBV3-1/TRBV3-2 | TGTGCCAGCAGCCAAGCTACGGGAGGGGTATACAATGAGCAGTTCTTC | CASSQATGGVYNEQFF
TRBJ2-7 | TRBD1 | NA | 16 | TRBV11-3 | TGTGCCAGCAGCTTAGAGTCAGGACAGGGGGGCTACGAGCAGTACTTC | CASSLESGQGGYEQYF
TRBJ2-1 | TRBD1 | NA | 14 | TRBV10-3 | TGTGCCGTCCCCAAGGACAGGGGTAGCAATGAGCAGTTCTTC | CAVPKDRGSNEQFF
TRBJ2-7 | NA | NA | 13 | TRBV30 | TGTGCCTGGAGCGGCACGGCCGCCGGCAAGCAGTACTTC | CAWSGTAAGKQYF
TRBJ2-1 | TRBD2 | NA | 22 | TRBV3-1/TRBV3-2 | TGTGCCAGCAGCCAAGTGATCCTCTCGGGACTAGCGGGGGGCGGGTCCTACAATGAGCAGTTCTTC | CASSQVILSGLAGGGSYNEQFF
TRBJ2-1 | TRBD2 | NA | 16 | TRBV28 | TGTGCCAGCAGTCCGGGGGGAACAAGCTCCTACAATGAGCAGTTCTTC | CASSPGGTSSYNEQFF
TRBJ2-7 | NA | NA | 17 | TRBV12-5 | TGTGCTAGTGGTTTGGTAGCGGTGGGCGGGCGACACTACGAGCAGTACTTC | CASGLVAVGGRHYEQYF
TRBJ2-2 | NA | NA | 10 | TRBV7-9 | TGTGGCAGCGGTTCCGGGGAGCTGTTTTTT | CGSGSGELFF
TRBJ1-1 | NA | NA | 14 | TRBV7-2 | TGTGCCAGCAGCTCGATTGGGGGTAACACTGAAGCTTTCTTT | CASSSIGGNTEAFF
TRBJ1-2 | NA | NA | 14 | TRBV2 | TGTGCCAGCAGTGAACATTCCCGGGGGCAGGGCTACACCTTC | CASSEHSRGQGYTF
TRBJ2-1 | NA | NA | 15 | TRBV5-1 | TGCGCCAGCAGCTTCGACGAATCGCACTACAATGAGCAGTTCTTC | CASSFDESHYNEQFF
TRBJ1-2 | NA | NA | 16 | TRBV5-1 | TGCGCCAGCAGCTTGGAAGGGGCCCCTTCGCCTTATGGCTACACCTTC | CASSLEGAPSPYGYTF
TRBJ2-5 | NA | once | 13 | TRBV7-3 | TGTGCCAGCAGCCGGAGCGGGCAAGAGACCCAGTACTTC | CASSRSGQETQYF
TRBJ2-7 | NA | once | 16 | TRBV21-1 | TGTGCCAGCAGCAAAGCTGAGCGGGATCCCACCTACGAGCAGTACTTC | CASSKAERDPTYEQYF
TRBJ1-2 | NA | NA | 14 | TRBV5-1 | TGCGCCAGCACCAAGCTAGGGCAGGGGTATGGCTACACCTTC | CASTKLGQGYGYTF
TRBJ1-1 | TRBD1 | NA | 14 | TRBV5-6 | TGTGCCAGCAGCTATACAGGGGGAGTCGCTGAAGCTTTCTTT | CASSYTGGVAEAFF
TRBJ2-3 | NA | NA | 15 | TRBV6-4 | TGTGCCAGCAGTGACTCGCCAGCTAGCACAGATACGCAGTATTTT | CASSDSPASTDTQYF
TRBJ1-6 | NA | NA | 14 | TRBV3-1/TRBV3-2 | TGTGCCAGCAGCGAAGGGTTGACTAATTCACCCCTCCACTTT | CASSEGLTNSPLHF
TRBJ2-2 | TRBD2 | NA | 15 | TRBV3-1/TRBV3-2 | TGTGCCAGCAGGGCTAGCGGGAGGGCTAGCGGGGAGCTGTTTTTT | CASRASGRASGELFF
TRBJ2-7 | NA | NA | 14 | TRBV9 | TGTGCCAGCAGCGTTCCAAGCGCCGGGGGCGGGCAGTACTTC | CASSVPSAGGGQYF
TRBJ1-6 | NA | NA | 17 | TRBV7-9 | TGTGCCAGCAGCTTAGCCGGCCGGAGCTCCTATAATTCACCCCTCCACTTT | CASSLAGRSSYNSPLHF